A single sample gave rise to the 14 T cell receptor beta chains below, sequenced in a study of Graves' ophthalmopathy and Graves' hyperthyroidism. Amplified TCR beta CDR3 regions were obtained using RNA transcripts as template. HTBI primers were used in a first-round RT-PCR, which preceded a second-round multiplex PCR. TCRdb fed the multiplex PCR reads into MiXCR, producing one record per CDR3 protein. The repertoire holds 450,000 to 600,000 distinct CDR3 sequences, with about 35% as singletons. Sequencing was performed on peripheral blood or thyroid tissue (not recorded which). These receptor sequences come from an adult man with Graves' hyperthyroidism.

The chain employs TRBV5-1 and TRBJ2-5, with D possibly TRBD1 on 5 matching bases. This CDR3 contains 15 residues. Germline loops: CDR1 SGHRS, CDR2 YFSETQ. Trimming removed 2 bases from V and 7 bases from J, with 18 bases in between. CDR3 coding DNA: TGCGCCAGCAGCTTTCGACAGTGGCAAAAAGGGACCCAGTACTTC. It specifies CASSFRQWQKGTQYF.

With respect to this clonotype: A read error may account for a junction end that differs from germline. The V gene is TRBV7-9, the J gene TRBJ2-7; possibly TRBD2 for D (6 bases). CDR3 length: 14 residues. CDR1 is SEHNR and CDR2 is FQNEAQ in the germline V gene (reference sequence). In nucleotides, the CDR3 is TGCGCCAGCAGCTTGGAGGGGCCGGAAAGTGAGGAGTACTTC. Translating it yields CASSLEGPESEEYF.

About this clonotype itself: The junction departs from the called germline gene at one end, perhaps through a read error. The chain employs TRBV7-2 and TRBJ1-2; 9 positions agree with TRBD1. Germline lookup yields CDR1 SGHTA and CDR2 FQGNSA. This CDR3 is 15 amino acids long. CDR3 nucleotides: TGTGTCAGCAGTCTTACAGGGGGCGCGATTTATGGCTACACCTTC. It encodes CVSSLTGGAIYGYTF.

In this sample, this clonotype turned up many times. The chain recombines TRBV27 with TRBJ1-1, with D maybe TRBD1 (5 bases). With 3 bases removed from V and 4 bases from J, the gap between germline ends came to 9 bases. The CDR3 spans 13 residues. In germline, CDR1 is MNHEY, CDR2 SMNVEV (reference sequence). CDR3 nucleotide sequence: TGTGCCAGCAGTTTGGGGGGGAGCACTGAAGCTTTCTTT. Its translation is CASSLGGSTEAFF.

This CDR3 reads CASSVMTSGAYNEAFF. In DNA, the CDR3 is TGTGCCAGCAGTGTAATGACTAGCGGGGCCTACAATGAAGCTTTCTTT. The chain uses TRBV2 and TRBJ1-1; TRBD1 is a possible D gene (5 bases). The CDR3 spans 16 residues. V dropped 4 bases and J dropped 7 bases, with 22 bases sitting between them. The V gene's germline CDR1 is SNHLY and CDR2 FYNNEI.

This sequence joins TRBV2 and TRBJ1-1; D unclear. The germline CDR1 and CDR2 sequences are SNHLY and FYNNEI. V was pared by 10 bases and J by 1 base, with 7 bases between. CDR3 size: 11 residues. The CDR3 DNA sequence: TGTGCCACCTTGGGGAACACTGAAGCTTTCTTT. This sequence encodes CATLGNTEAFF.

The chain recombines TRBV10-3 with TRBJ1-2, with TRBD1 matching 9 bases. The length of the CDR3 is 13 residues. The germline gives CDR1 ENHRY, CDR2 SYGVKD. Trimming at V came to 7 bases and at J to 2 bases, leaving 2 bases not matched to a gene. In nucleotides, the CDR3 is TGTGCCATCACCGGGACAGGGAACTATGGCTACACCTTC. It translates to CAITGTGNYGYTF.

Ten or more counts support this clonotype. This chain links TRBV7-2 with TRBJ2-7, with TRBD1 identical over 7 bases. The CDR3 is 15 residues long. With 4 bases clipped from V and 2 bases from J, the junction kept 8 bases outside the gene matches. The germline CDR1 and CDR2 sequences are SGHTA and FQGNSA. CDR3 nucleotides: TGTGCCAGCAGCTCAGACAGGGCCCGAACCTACGAGCAGTACTTC. It translates to CASSSDRARTYEQYF. Variable domain in full (rest from reference TRBV7-2 and TRBJ2-7): GAGVSQSPSNKVTEKGKDVELRCDPISGHTALYWYRQSLGQGLEFLIYFQGNSAPDKSGLPSDRFSAERTGGSVSTLTIQRTQQEDSAVYLCASSSDRARTYEQYFGPGTRLTVT.

V usage is TRBV11-2 and J usage is TRBJ2-3; D might be TRBD1 (6 bases). The CDR3 extends over 14 amino acids. Germline-derived CDR1 and CDR2 are SGHAT and FQNNGV. Trimming shortened V by 4 bases and J by 4 bases, and 12 bases separated the two germline ends. This CDR3 reads CASSYVGGPDTQYF. CDR3 in DNA: TGTGCCAGCAGCTACGTAGGGGGTCCAGATACGCAGTATTTT.

The rearrangement links TRBV29-1 to TRBJ2-5, with 8 bases aligning to TRBD1. This CDR3 has 15 residues. In germline, CDR1 is SQVTM, CDR2 ANQGSEA. The ends lost 6 bases at V and 4 bases at J; junction bases unmatched: 13. The CDR3 loop reads CSVKNRGTGLETQYF. The CDR3, as DNA: TGCAGCGTCAAGAACAGGGGGACGGGGCTAGAGACCCAGTACTTC.

This clonotype occurred a few times. The gene calls are TRBV12-5 and TRBJ1-6; 8 positions match TRBD1. Germline CDR1 and CDR2: LGHNT and FRNRAP. Trimming cost V 5 bases and J 6 bases; bases outside gene matches: 6. The CDR3 is 15 residues long. CDR3 residues: CASGLRGPGNSPLHF. In DNA, the CDR3 is TGTGCTAGTGGTCTCAGGGGGCCGGGTAATTCACCCCTCCACTTT.

As regards this clonotype: This CDR3 is missing its conserved last phenylalanine or tryptophan, likely due to a read error. The DNA is left out, because the CDR3 cannot be placed on it with certainty; the CDR3 is given as TCRdb lists it. This rearrangement joins TRBV29-1 to TRBJ2-3. The CDR3 is 13 residues long, counting both termini. Germline CDR1 and CDR2: SQVTM and ANQGSEA. This CDR3 reads CSVDGDTDTQRDV.

The rearrangement joins TRBV7-9 to TRBJ1-3; D is ambiguous. V was clipped by 3 bases and J by 1 base, with 19 bases between them. Germline V gene data show CDR1 as SEHNR and CDR2 as FQNEAQ (reference sequence). The CDR3 totals 18 residues. The DNA of the CDR3 is TGTGCCAGCAGCTTTTCATCTCCGGGGATGGCTTCTGGAAACACCATATATTTT. It translates to CASSFSSPGMASGNTIYF.

This clonotype has ten or more counts. V is TRBV5-6 and J is TRBJ1-2; maybe TRBD1 (6 bases). The CDR3 is 13 amino acids. V lost 2 bases and J 7 bases, leaving 12 bases between the germline ends. The germline gives CDR1 SGHDT, CDR2 YYEEEE. As DNA, the CDR3 is TGTGCCAGCAGCTTATCCTCAGGGGTTGGCTACACCTTC. This gives the protein CASSLSSGVGYTF.